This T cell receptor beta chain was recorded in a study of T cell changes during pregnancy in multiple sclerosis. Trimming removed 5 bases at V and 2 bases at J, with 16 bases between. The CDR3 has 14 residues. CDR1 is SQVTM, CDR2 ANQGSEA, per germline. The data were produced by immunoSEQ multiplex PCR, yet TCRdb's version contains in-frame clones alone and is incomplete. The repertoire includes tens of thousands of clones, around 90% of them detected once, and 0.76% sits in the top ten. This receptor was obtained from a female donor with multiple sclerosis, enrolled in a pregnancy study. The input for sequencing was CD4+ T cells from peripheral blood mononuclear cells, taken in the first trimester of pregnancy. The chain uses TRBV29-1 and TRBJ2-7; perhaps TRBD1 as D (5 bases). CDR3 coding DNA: TGCAGCGTTCGCGACAGAGGTGCTACCTACGAGCAGTACTTC. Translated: CSVRDRGATYEQYF.